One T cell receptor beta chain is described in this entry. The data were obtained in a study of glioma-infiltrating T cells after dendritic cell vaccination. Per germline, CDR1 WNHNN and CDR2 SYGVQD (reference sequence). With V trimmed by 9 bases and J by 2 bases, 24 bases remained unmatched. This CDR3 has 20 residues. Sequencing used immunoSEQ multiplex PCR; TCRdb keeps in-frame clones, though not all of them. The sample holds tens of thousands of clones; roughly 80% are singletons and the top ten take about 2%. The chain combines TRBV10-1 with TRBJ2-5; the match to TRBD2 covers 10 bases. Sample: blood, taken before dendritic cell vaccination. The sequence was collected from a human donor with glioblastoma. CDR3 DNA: TGCGCCAGACTAGAAGGCGGGGTTAGCGGGAGGATAGTGAAGCAAGAGACCCAGTACTTC. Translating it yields CARLEGGVSGRIVKQETQYF.